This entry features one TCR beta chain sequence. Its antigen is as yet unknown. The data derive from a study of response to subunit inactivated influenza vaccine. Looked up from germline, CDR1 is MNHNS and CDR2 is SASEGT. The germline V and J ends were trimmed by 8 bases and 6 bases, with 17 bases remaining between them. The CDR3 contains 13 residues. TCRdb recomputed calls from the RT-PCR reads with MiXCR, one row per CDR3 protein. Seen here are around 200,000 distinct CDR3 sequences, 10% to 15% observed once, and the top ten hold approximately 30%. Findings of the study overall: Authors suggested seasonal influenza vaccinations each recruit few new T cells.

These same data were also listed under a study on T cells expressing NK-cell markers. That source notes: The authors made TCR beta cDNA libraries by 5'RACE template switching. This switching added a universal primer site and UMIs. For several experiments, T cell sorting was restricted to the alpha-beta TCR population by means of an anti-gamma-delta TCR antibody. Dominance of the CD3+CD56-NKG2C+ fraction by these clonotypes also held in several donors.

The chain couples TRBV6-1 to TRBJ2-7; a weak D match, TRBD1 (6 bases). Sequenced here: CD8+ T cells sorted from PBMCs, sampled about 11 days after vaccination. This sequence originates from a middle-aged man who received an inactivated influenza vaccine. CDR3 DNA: TGTGCCAGCGGGGCAGGGGTCAAGTCCGAGCAGTACTTC. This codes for CASGAGVKSEQYF.